Listed below are T cell receptor beta chains from one sample, sequenced in a study of chemoradiotherapy in HPV16-positive cancers. The protocol was immunoSEQ multiplex PCR, while the TCRdb copy is restricted to in-frame clones and leaves out a portion. Of some 11,000 clones in the sample, about 90% were seen once. This material was collected from a patient who underwent chemoradiotherapy. The receptor source for this set is a human donor with HPV-associated anogenital cancer. The CDR3 runs from the conserved cysteine through the conserved F or W. Fields, in order: D gene, V gene, clone size, J gene, CDR3 DNA, CDR3 protein. A D gene is named only where the DNA matches it firmly. Clone size is shown for a subset of rows, as once, few, many or a class of expanded clone.

TRBD1	TRBV6-5	-	TRBJ1-2	TGTGCCAGCAGAGGGACAGCATATGGCTACACCTTC	CASRGTAYGYTF
TRBD1	TRBV11-3	-	TRBJ1-1	TGTGCCAGCAGCACGGGACAGGGGAACACTGAAGCTTTCTTT	CASSTGQGNTEAFF
-	TRBV30	-	TRBJ1-2	TGTGCCTGGAGCCGTTTCGGGCTAACCTTC	CAWSRFGLTF
-	TRBV18	-	TRBJ2-7	TGTGCCAGCTCACCATCGGGACGGGGAGTCAAGCGGGACGAGCAGTACTTC	CASSPSGRGVKRDEQYF
TRBD2	TRBV6-4	-	TRBJ2-1	TGTGCCAGCAGTAGAGGGACTAGCGGATTAAACGAGCAGTTCTTC	CASSRGTSGLNEQFF
-	TRBV7-2	-	TRBJ1-5	TGTGCCAGCAGTGACCGACGACCCGCGTTGCCCAATCAGCCCCAGCATTTT	CASSDRRPALPNQPQHF
TRBD1	TRBV6-6	once	TRBJ1-2	TGTGCCAGCAGCCCCAGGGGGCAGGGCTATGGCTACACCTTC	CASSPRGQGYGYTF
-	TRBV6-5	-	TRBJ1-5	TGTGCCAGCAGTCCTGTCGCGGCTCAGCCCCAGCATTTT	CASSPVAAQPQHF
-	TRBV6-4	-	TRBJ2-3	TGTGCCAGCAGTGACAAGTCCACAGATACGCAGTATTTT	CASSDKSTDTQYF
-	TRBV6-5	-	TRBJ1-5	TGTGCCAGCAGTTACCTGGGCGACCGGGACACACAGCATTTT	CASSYLGDRDTQHF
-	TRBV5-1	-	TRBJ1-1	TGCGCCAGCAGGCCCCCGGCCAGGGAATCGGAAGCTTTCTTT	CASRPPARESEAFF
-	TRBV9	-	TRBJ1-1	TGTGCCAGCAGCGCCCACATGAACACTGAAGCTTTCTTT	CASSAHMNTEAFF
-	TRBV11-2	-	TRBJ2-7	TGTGCCAGCAGCTCTCTGACCTACGAGCAGTACTTC	CASSSLTYEQYF
TRBD2	TRBV2	-	TRBJ2-3	TGTGCCAGCAGGGGGACTAGCGGAGAACGCACAGATACGCAGTATTTT	CASRGTSGERTDTQYF
TRBD2	TRBV27	-	TRBJ2-1	TGTGCCAGCAGTGCCGGACTAGCGGGGTACAATGAGCAGTTCTTC	CASSAGLAGYNEQFF
-	TRBV2	-	TRBJ1-2	TGTGCCAGCAGTGGTAGGCCGGACTATGGCTACACCTTC	CASSGRPDYGYTF
-	TRBV21-1	-	TRBJ2-1	TGTGCCAGCAGCAAATACCAGCGGGGCGACAATGAGCAGTTCTTC	CASSKYQRGDNEQFF
-	TRBV6-5	once	TRBJ2-7	TGTGCCAGCAGTTACATCGATCCCGGAGGTTCCTACGAGCAGTACTTC	CASSYIDPGGSYEQYF
TRBD1	TRBV6-5	-	TRBJ2-7	TGTGCCAGCAGTAGGGGACAGATCCACGAGCAGTACTTC	CASSRGQIHEQYF
TRBD2	TRBV2	-	TRBJ2-1	TGTGCCAGTTTCGCGGGAGGGCCCGTTGAGCAGTTCTTC	CASFAGGPVEQFF
-	TRBV5-7	-	TRBJ1-5	TGTGCCAGCAGCTTGGTGGTGGCTCAGCCCCAGCATTTT	CASSLVVAQPQHF
-	TRBV7-2	-	TRBJ2-2	TGTGCCAGCAGCTCCAGACAGAACACCGGGGAGCTGTTTTTT	CASSSRQNTGELFF
-	TRBV7-8	-	TRBJ2-1	TGTGCCAGCAACCGGGACTGGAACTACAATGAGCAGTTCTTC	CASNRDWNYNEQFF
TRBD2	TRBV5-4	-	TRBJ2-7	TGTGCCAGCAGCTGGGAGCGGGAGGGGGCCGAGCAGTACTTC	CASSWEREGAEQYF
-	TRBV25-1	-	TRBJ2-3	TGTGCCAGCAGCTTAGCATTTTCTAGCACAGATACGCAGTATTTT	CASSLAFSSTDTQYF
-	TRBV7-8	-	TRBJ1-1	TGTGCCAGCAGCTTCGACCCGAACACTGAAGCTTTCTTT	CASSFDPNTEAFF
-	TRBV18	-	TRBJ2-2	TGTGCCAGCTCATCCTTTCCGGGGGCCTTTACCGGGGAGCTGTTTTTT	CASSSFPGAFTGELFF
-	TRBV5-1	-	TRBJ2-7	TGCGCCAGCAGCTTGGGTGCAGGGAGCGAGCAGTACTTC	CASSLGAGSEQYF
-	TRBV19	-	TRBJ2-3	TGTGCCAGTACCTTGGGACTTCTCACAGATACGCAGTATTTT	CASTLGLLTDTQYF
-	TRBV11-3	-	TRBJ2-1	TGTGCCAGCAGCTTAGACCTGGAAAGTGTCTACAATGAGCAGTTCTTC	CASSLDLESVYNEQFF
TRBD1	TRBV5-1	-	TRBJ1-4	TGCGCCAGCAGCGTGGGACAGTTGACTGAAAAACTGTTTTTT	CASSVGQLTEKLFF